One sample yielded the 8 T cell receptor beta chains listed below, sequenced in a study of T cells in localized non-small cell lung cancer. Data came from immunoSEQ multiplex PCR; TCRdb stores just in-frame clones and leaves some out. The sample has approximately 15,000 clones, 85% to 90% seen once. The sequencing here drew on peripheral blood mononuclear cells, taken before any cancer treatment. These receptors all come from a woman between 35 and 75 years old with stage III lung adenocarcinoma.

DNA for the CDR3: TGTGCCAGCAGCCAATACAGGGGTGGGGATACGCAGTATTTT. Translated: CASSQYRGGDTQYF. This rearrangement joins TRBV5-5 to TRBJ2-3; 7 bases are shared with TRBD1. Germline CDR1 SGHKS, CDR2 YYEKEE (reference sequence). The V and J ends lost 4 bases and 6 bases, in that order; junction bases with no gene match: 8. The CDR3 loop spans 14 amino acids.

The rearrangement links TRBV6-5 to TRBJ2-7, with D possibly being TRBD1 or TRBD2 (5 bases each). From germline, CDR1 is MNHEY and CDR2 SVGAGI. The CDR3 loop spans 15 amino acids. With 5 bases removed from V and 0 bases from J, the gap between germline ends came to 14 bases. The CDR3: CASSAEGSYSYEQYF. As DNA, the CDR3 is TGTGCCAGCAGTGCCGAGGGGTCCTACTCCTACGAGCAGTACTTC.

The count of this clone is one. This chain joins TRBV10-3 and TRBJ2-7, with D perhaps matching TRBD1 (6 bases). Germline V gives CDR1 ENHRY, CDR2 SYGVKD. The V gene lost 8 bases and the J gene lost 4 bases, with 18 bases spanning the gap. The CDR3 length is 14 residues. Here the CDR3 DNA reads TGTGCCATCGCGGGCCAGGGGAAAGGATACGAGCAGTACTTC. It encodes CAIAGQGKGYEQYF.

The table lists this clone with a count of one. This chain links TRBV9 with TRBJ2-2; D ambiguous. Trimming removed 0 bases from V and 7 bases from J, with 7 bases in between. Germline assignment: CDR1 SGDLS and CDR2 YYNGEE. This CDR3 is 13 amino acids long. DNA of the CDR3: TGTGCCAGCAGCGTAGGGGCCTTCGGGGAGCTGTTTTTT. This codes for CASSVGAFGELFF.

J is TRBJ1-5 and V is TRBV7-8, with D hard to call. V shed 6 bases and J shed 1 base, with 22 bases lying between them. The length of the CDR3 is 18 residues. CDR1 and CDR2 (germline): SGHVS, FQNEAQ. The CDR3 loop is CASSPQETLYQSNQPQHF. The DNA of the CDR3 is TGTGCCAGCAGTCCTCAGGAGACCCTTTACCAGAGCAATCAGCCCCAGCATTTT. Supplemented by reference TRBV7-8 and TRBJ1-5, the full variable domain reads GAGVSQSPRYKVAKRGQDVALRCDPISGHVSLFWYQQALGQGPEFLTYFQNEAQLDKSGLPSDRFFAERPEGSVSTLKIQRTQQEDSAVYLCASSPQETLYQSNQPQHFGDGTRLSIL.

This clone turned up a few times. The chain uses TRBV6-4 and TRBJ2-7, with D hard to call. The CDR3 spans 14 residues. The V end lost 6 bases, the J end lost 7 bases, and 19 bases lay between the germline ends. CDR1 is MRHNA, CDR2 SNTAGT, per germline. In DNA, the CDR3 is TGTGCCAGCAGCGAGTCCGGATCCTCGGGTGAGCAGTACTTC. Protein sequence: CASSESGSSGEQYF.

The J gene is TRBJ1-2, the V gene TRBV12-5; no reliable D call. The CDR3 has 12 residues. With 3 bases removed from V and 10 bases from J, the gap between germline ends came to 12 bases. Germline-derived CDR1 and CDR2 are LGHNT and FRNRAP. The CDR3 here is CASGFGPGPYTF. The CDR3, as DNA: TGTGCTAGTGGTTTTGGCCCGGGCCCCTACACCTTC.

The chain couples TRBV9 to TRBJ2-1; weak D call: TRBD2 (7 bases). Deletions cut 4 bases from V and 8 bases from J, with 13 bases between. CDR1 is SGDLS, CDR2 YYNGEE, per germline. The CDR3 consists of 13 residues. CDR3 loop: CASSPRGADEQFF. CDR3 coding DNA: TGTGCCAGCAGCCCCCGGGGGGCGGATGAGCAGTTCTTC.